This T cell receptor (beta chain) was observed in a study of a mutant IDH1 vaccine in newly diagnosed glioma. Note on this clone: Antigen: not known.

The assay was immunoSEQ multiplex PCR, and TCRdb's table has in-frame clones only and misses some. The sample has more than 25,000 clones, 60% to 80% seen once. Time point: week 35, safety follow-up. Each dose delivered 300 ug of mutant IDH1 20-mer peptide subcutaneously with imiquimod. Looked up from germline, CDR1 is SNHLY and CDR2 is FYNNEI. The CDR3 sequence is 12 residues long. Trimming left V 11 bases short and J 5 bases short, with 15 bases between. This TCR was sampled from a woman under 40 with glioma. Some clones in this sample may be carry-over from other donors' samples. The sample here was PBMCs, taken from a glioma patient whose treatment included an IDH1 peptide vaccine. The chain carries TRBV2 and TRBJ2-5; weak D call: TRBD2 (6 bases). Here the CDR3 reads CALRRGGETQYF. DNA for the CDR3: TGTGCCTTACGGAGGGGTGGGGAGACCCAGTACTTC.